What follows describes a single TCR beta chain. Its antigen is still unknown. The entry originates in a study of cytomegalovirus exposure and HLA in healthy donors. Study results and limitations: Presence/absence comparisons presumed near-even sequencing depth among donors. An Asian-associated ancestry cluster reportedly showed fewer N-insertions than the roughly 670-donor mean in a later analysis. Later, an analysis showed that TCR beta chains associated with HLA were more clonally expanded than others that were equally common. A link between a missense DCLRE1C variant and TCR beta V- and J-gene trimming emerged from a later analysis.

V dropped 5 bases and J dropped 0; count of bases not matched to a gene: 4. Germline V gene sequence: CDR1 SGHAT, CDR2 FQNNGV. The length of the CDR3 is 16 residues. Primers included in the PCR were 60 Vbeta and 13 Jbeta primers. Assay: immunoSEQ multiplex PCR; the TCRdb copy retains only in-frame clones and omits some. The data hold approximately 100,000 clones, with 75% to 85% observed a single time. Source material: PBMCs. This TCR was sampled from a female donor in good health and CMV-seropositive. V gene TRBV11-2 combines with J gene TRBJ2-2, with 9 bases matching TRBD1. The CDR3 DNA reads TGTGCCAGCAGCCTGCGGACAGGGGCGAACACCGGGGAGCTGTTTTTT. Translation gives CASSLRTGANTGELFF.